One sample yielded the 28 T cell receptor beta chains listed below, sequenced in a study of blood T cell repertoires in COVID-19. Clones were read by immunoSEQ multiplex PCR, and TCRdb kept only the in-frame ones, dropping some. The sample shows some 260,000 clones, around nine tenths of them seen only once. Sequencing used PBMCs or T cells enriched from blood (not recorded which). These receptor sequences come from a woman between 18 and 29 years old who had recovered from COVID-19.

The chain uses TRBV7-9 and TRBJ2-3; 8 bases match TRBD1. The CDR3 contains 19 residues. V dropped 5 bases and J dropped 1; count of bases not matched to a gene: 17. Germline V gene sequence: CDR1 SEHNR, CDR2 FQNEAQ (reference sequence). CDR3: CASSPRQGTLLGGTDTQYF. In DNA form, the CDR3 reads TGTGCCAGCAGCCCGCGACAGGGGACTCTTTTGGGGGGCACAGATACGCAGTATTTT.

As DNA, the CDR3 is TGTGCCAGTATTGGCAGGGGGCGTTGGGCCAACTATGGCTACACCTTC. Its protein product is CASIGRGRWANYGYTF. The chain carries TRBV19 and TRBJ1-2; the match to TRBD1 covers 8 bases. V shed 7 bases, J shed 2 bases, and the junction held 12 bases outside the gene matches. Germline values: CDR1 LNHDA, CDR2 SQIVND (reference sequence). The CDR3 length is 16 residues.

This rearrangement joins TRBV5-4 to TRBJ1-1, with 9 bases identical to TRBD1. The CDR3 consists of 16 residues. Germline loops: CDR1 SGHNT, CDR2 YYREEE (reference sequence). V gave up 4 bases and J gave up 6 bases; unmatched junction bases: 13. CDR3 DNA: TGTGCCAGCAGCCCGAACAGGGGGCTGGGGGTCGCTGAAGCTTTCTTT. Its translation is CASSPNRGLGVAEAFF.

The J gene is TRBJ2-5, the V gene TRBV11-2; TRBD1 might be the D (6 bases). Trimming removed 2 bases from V and 3 bases from J, with 10 bases in between. Per the germline V gene, CDR1 is SGHAT and CDR2 is FQNNGV. The CDR3 has 14 amino acids. The CDR3 DNA reads as TGTGCCAGCAGCTTAACAGGGTCCAAAGAGACCCAGTACTTC. It codes for CASSLTGSKETQYF.

J is TRBJ2-7 and V is TRBV5-1; 8 nucleotides match TRBD1. This CDR3 is built from 14 residues. Losses at the gene ends were 3 bases for V and 2 bases for J; bases not matched to a gene: 4. The germline gives CDR1 SGHRS, CDR2 YFSETQ. This CDR3 is CASSSGGRTYEQYF. As DNA, the CDR3 is TGCGCCAGCAGCTCAGGGGGCCGAACCTACGAGCAGTACTTC.

This clone was recorded only once. V is TRBV3-1 (or the pseudogene TRBV3-2) and J is TRBJ2-2; 12 bases line up with TRBD2. The CDR3 has 18 amino acids. V lost 0 bases and J lost 7; bases outside the gene matches: 9. CDR1 and CDR2 from the germline V gene are LGHDT and YNNKEL (reference sequence). The CDR3 spells CASSQDNRLAGVSGELFF. DNA of the CDR3: TGTGCCAGCAGCCAAGATAATAGACTAGCGGGAGTCAGCGGGGAGCTGTTTTTT.

V gene TRBV5-1 combines with J gene TRBJ2-3; D gene unclear. The CDR3 has 13 residues. The V end was cut by 3 bases, the J end by 5 bases, with 10 bases between. CDR1 is SGHRS, CDR2 YFSETQ, per germline. The DNA of the CDR3 is TGCGCCAGCAGCTCTTTAGCAATAGATACGCAGTATTTT. Protein product: CASSSLAIDTQYF.

The genes are TRBV13 and TRBJ1-2; 7 positions agree with TRBD1. Germline V gene lookup returns CDR1 PRHDT and CDR2 FYEKMQ (reference sequence). V lost 5 bases to trimming and J lost 5 bases; unmatched junction nucleotides: 14. CDR3 length equals 16 residues. CDR3 protein: CASSARTAGTAYGYTF. CDR3 nucleotides: TGTGCCAGCAGCGCGAGGACCGCCGGGACAGCATATGGCTACACCTTC.

The rearrangement joins TRBV7-6 to TRBJ2-7, with D perhaps matching TRBD1 (6 bases). Germline V gives CDR1 SGHVS, CDR2 FNYEAQ. The length of the CDR3 is 14 residues. V shed 4 bases and J shed 4 bases, with 14 bases lying between them. The CDR3 is CASSSIKGHYEQYF. The CDR3 DNA reads as TGTGCCAGCAGCTCTATCAAGGGACATTACGAGCAGTACTTC.

This chain uses TRBV11-3 with TRBJ2-3, with a weak D call TRBD2 (6 bases). Germline CDR1 and CDR2: SGHNT and YENEEA. The CDR3 covers 14 residues. V gave up 4 bases and J gave up 3 bases, with 11 bases separating them. The CDR3 is CASSSGGVTDTQYF. The DNA of the CDR3 is TGTGCCAGCAGCTCCGGCGGGGTTACAGATACGCAGTATTTT. Looking up the rest from reference TRBV11-3 and TRBJ2-3 gives the full variable domain: EAGVVQSPRYKIIEKKQPVAFWCNPISGHNTLYWYLQNLGQGPELLIRYENEEAVDDSQLPKDRFSAERLKGVDSTLKIQPAELGDSAVYLCASSSGGVTDTQYFGPGTRLTVL.

This sequence joins TRBV3-1 (or the pseudogene TRBV3-2) and TRBJ2-1; tentatively, D is TRBD2 (5 bases). The germline CDR1 and CDR2 sequences are LGHDT and YNNKEL (reference sequence). The CDR3 sequence is 15 residues long. V was clipped by 3 bases and J by 5 bases, with 14 bases between them. This chain's CDR3 is CASSQGSPYNNEQFF. DNA of the CDR3: TGTGCCAGCAGCCAGGGGAGCCCTTACAACAATGAGCAGTTCTTC.

V usage is TRBV6-5 and J usage is TRBJ1-2, with TRBD1 as a possible D gene (6 bases). CDR1 and CDR2 from the germline V gene are MNHEY and SVGAGI. The CDR3 has 14 amino acids. Between the trimmed V and J ends, which lost 7 bases and 6 bases, there was a span of 18 bases. The CDR3: CASIQGGGLHGYTF. DNA for the CDR3: TGTGCCAGCATCCAAGGGGGTGGGCTCCATGGCTACACCTTC.

This clone was detected a few times. The chain couples TRBV12-3 or TRBV12-4 to TRBJ1-1, with no clear D. CDR3 length: 13 amino acids. The germline V and J ends were trimmed by 3 bases and 1 base, with 6 bases remaining between them. This CDR3 reads CASSFNSNTEAFF. CDR3 DNA sequence: TGTGCCAGCAGTTTCAACTCGAACACTGAAGCTTTCTTT.

The chain links TRBV28 to TRBJ1-4, with TRBD1 matching over 7 bases. After removal of 6 bases from V and 6 bases from J, the junction contained 10 bases not matched to a gene. Germline values: CDR1 MDHEN, CDR2 SYDVKM. CDR3 length equals 15 residues. CDR3: CASSPPQGEDEKLFF. For the CDR3, the DNA is TGTGCCAGCAGCCCACCTCAGGGGGAGGATGAAAAACTGTTTTTT.

This clone came up a few times. The rearrangement joins TRBV5-4 to TRBJ1-6; no clear D gene. Germline V gene sequence: CDR1 SGHNT, CDR2 YYREEE (reference sequence). The CDR3 length is 13 residues. V lost 0 bases and J 6 bases, leaving 4 bases between the germline ends. The CDR3 loop is CASSLVSNSPLHF. The CDR3 DNA follows: TGTGCCAGCAGCTTGGTCAGTAATTCACCCCTCCACTTT.

This sequence joins TRBV10-3 and TRBJ2-6; no definite D call. V shed 0 bases and J shed 1 base, with 4 bases lying between them. The CDR3 is made up of 15 amino acids. The germline gives CDR1 ENHRY, CDR2 SYGVKD. In DNA, the CDR3 is TGTGCCATCAGTGAGTCTATTTCTGGGGCCAACGTCCTGACTTTC. Translation: CAISESISGANVLTF.

The rearrangement uses TRBV15 and TRBJ2-7; no clear D gene. Germline V lookup: CDR1 LNHNV, CDR2 YYDKDF (reference sequence). Trimming removed 4 bases from V and 0 bases from J, with 13 bases in between. There are 15 residues in the CDR3. The CDR3 DNA reads TGTGCCACCAGCACTGAGAGAATTTCCTCCTACGAGCAGTACTTC. Translation: CATSTERISSYEQYF.

V is TRBV11-2 and J is TRBJ1-2; no clear D gene. The CDR3 sequence is 13 residues long. V was shortened by 1 base and J by 5 bases, with 8 bases between the two germline ends. From germline, CDR1 is SGHAT and CDR2 FQNNGV. In DNA, the CDR3 is TGTGCCAGCAGCTTAGTTGAGACATATGGCTACACCTTC. Amino acids: CASSLVETYGYTF.

The rearrangement uses TRBV20-1 and TRBJ1-5; 8 nucleotides match TRBD1. The V gene end was trimmed by 3 bases and the J gene end by 7 bases; junction bases not matched to a gene: 14. CDR3 length: 16 amino acids. In germline, CDR1 is DFQATT, CDR2 SNEGSKA (reference sequence). The CDR3 DNA is TGCAGTGCTAGTGAGGAGGGTCAGGGGGCTGAGCAGCCCCAGCATTTT. Translating gives CSASEEGQGAEQPQHF.

The rearrangement joins TRBV5-1 to TRBJ1-1, with 7 bases matching TRBD1. CDR3 size: 13 residues. Trimming removed 6 bases from V and 2 bases from J; junction bases left unmatched: 4. In germline, CDR1 is SGHRS, CDR2 YFSETQ. The chain's CDR3 is CASTWDSNTEAFF. CDR3 in DNA: TGCGCCAGCACGTGGGACAGCAACACTGAAGCTTTCTTT.

The gene calls are TRBV27 and TRBJ2-3; 12 bases line up with TRBD2. The CDR3 contains 14 residues. V shed 4 bases and J 5 bases; nucleotides not matched to a gene: 1. Germline CDR1 and CDR2: MNHEY and SMNVEV (reference sequence). CDR3 nucleotide sequence: TGTGCCAGCAGTTCTAGCGGGGGGGGAGATACGCAGTATTTT. Its translation is CASSSSGGGDTQYF.

The V gene is TRBV21-1, the J gene TRBJ1-3; the listed D gene, TRBD1, was not tested against the DNA. TRBV21-1 represents a pseudogene. The CDR3 is 12 residues long. The CDR3 region is CASSNGQNTIYF. The CDR3 DNA reads as TGTGCCAGCAGCAATGGCCAAAACACCATATATTTT.

The V gene is TRBV19, the J gene TRBJ1-2; 12 bases are shared with TRBD1. CDR1 and CDR2 (germline): LNHDA, SQIVND (reference sequence). The CDR3 totals 15 residues. V dropped 5 bases and J dropped 7; count of bases not matched to a gene: 8. The CDR3 region is CASSRGTGGIGGYTF. The CDR3 DNA follows: TGTGCCAGTAGTCGCGGGACAGGGGGCATAGGTGGCTACACCTTC.

This chain connects TRBV5-1 to TRBJ2-5; 9 nucleotides line up with TRBD1. The ends lost 2 bases at V and 2 bases at J; junction bases unmatched: 4. There are 15 residues in the CDR3. From germline, CDR1 is SGHRS and CDR2 YFSETQ. CDR3 protein: CASSLQGAWQETQYF. The CDR3 nucleotides are TGCGCCAGCAGCTTACAGGGGGCTTGGCAAGAGACCCAGTACTTC.

The V call is TRBV2, the J call TRBJ2-3, with 7 positions matching TRBD2. The CDR3 has 15 residues. CDR1 is SNHLY and CDR2 is FYNNEI in the germline V gene. With 6 bases clipped from V and 5 bases from J, the junction kept 11 bases outside the gene matches. The CDR3 region is CASRKLAYGGDTQYF. In DNA form, the CDR3 reads TGTGCCAGCAGAAAACTAGCGTATGGGGGAGATACGCAGTATTTT.

V gene TRBV10-3 combines with J gene TRBJ2-7; tentatively, D is TRBD2 (5 bases). CDR3 length equals 13 residues. From germline, CDR1 is ENHRY and CDR2 SYGVKD. Deletions cut 6 bases from V and 2 bases from J, with 11 bases between. CDR3 amino acids: CAIRASSTYEQYF. The CDR3 bases are TGTGCCATCAGGGCTAGCAGCACCTACGAGCAGTACTTC.

The CDR3 spells CASSYEGTGYSPLHF. The CDR3 DNA is TGTGCCAGCAGTTACGAAGGGACAGGGTATTCACCCCTCCACTTT. The J gene is TRBJ1-6, the V gene TRBV6-5; the match to TRBD1 covers 9 bases. Germline V gene sequence: CDR1 MNHEY, CDR2 SVGAGI. This CDR3 has 15 residues. V lost 2 bases and J lost 8; bases outside the gene matches: 4.

The chain joins TRBV3-1 (or the pseudogene TRBV3-2) to TRBJ1-6; possible D gene TRBD1, 5 bases. The germline CDR1 and CDR2 sequences are LGHDT and YNNKEL (reference sequence). The CDR3 sequence is 13 residues long. V shed 4 bases and J shed 5 bases, with 6 bases lying between them. CDR3 bases: TGTGCCAGCAGCCTGACAGATAATTCACCCCTCCACTTT. Amino acid sequence: CASSLTDNSPLHF.